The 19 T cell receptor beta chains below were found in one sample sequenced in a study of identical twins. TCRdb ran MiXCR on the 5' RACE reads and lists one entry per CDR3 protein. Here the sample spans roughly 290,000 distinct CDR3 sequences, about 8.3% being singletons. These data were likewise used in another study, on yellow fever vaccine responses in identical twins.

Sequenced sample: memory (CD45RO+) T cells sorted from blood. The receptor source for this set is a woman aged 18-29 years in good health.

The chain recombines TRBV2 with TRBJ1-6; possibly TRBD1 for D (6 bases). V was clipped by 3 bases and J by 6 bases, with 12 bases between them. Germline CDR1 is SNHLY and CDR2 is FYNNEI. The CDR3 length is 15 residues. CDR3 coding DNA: TGTGCCAGCAGTGAGCGGACAGTTCCTAATTCACCCCTCCACTTT. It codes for CASSERTVPNSPLHF. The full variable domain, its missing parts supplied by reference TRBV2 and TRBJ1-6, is EPEVTQTPSHQVTQMGQEVILRCVPISNHLYFYWYRQILGQKVEFLVSFYNNEISEKSEIFDDQFSVERPDGSNFTLKIRSTKLEDSAMYFCASSERTVPNSPLHFGNGTRLTVT.

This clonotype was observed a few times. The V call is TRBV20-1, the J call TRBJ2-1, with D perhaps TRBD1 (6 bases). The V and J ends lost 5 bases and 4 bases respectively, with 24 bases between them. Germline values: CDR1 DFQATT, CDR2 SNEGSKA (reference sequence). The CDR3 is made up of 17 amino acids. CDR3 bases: TGCAGTGCTGCGGCGAGACTCCTAGTAAGGGGGTACAATGAGCAGTTCTTC. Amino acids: CSAAARLLVRGYNEQFF.

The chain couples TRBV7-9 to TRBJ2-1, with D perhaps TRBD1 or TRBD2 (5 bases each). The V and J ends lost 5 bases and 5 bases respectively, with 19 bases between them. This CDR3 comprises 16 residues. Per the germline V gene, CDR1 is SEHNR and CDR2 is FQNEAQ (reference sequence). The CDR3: CASSPSRGGRDNEQFF. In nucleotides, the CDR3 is TGTGCCAGCAGCCCTAGTCGGGGCGGGCGAGACAATGAGCAGTTCTTC.

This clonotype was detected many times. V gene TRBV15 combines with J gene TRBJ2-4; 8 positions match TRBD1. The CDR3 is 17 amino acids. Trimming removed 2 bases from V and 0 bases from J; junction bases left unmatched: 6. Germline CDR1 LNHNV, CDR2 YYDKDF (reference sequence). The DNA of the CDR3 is TGTGCCACCAGCAGACTTGACAGGGGACTAGCCAAAAACATTCAGTACTTC. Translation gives CATSRLDRGLAKNIQYF.

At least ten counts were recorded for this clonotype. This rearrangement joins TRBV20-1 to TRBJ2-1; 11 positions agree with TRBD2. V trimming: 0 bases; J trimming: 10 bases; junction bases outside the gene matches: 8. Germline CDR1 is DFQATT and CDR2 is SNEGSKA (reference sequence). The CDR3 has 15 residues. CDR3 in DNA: TGCAGTGCTAGAGATCCCGGGACTAGCGGATGGGAGCAGTTCTTC. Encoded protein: CSARDPGTSGWEQFF.

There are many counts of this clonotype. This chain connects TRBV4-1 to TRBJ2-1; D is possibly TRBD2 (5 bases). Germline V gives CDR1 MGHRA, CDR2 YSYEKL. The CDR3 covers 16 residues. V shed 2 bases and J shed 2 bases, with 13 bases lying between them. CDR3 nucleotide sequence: TGCGCCAGCAGCCAAATTAATATACTAGCCTACAATGAGCAGTTCTTC. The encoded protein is CASSQINILAYNEQFF.

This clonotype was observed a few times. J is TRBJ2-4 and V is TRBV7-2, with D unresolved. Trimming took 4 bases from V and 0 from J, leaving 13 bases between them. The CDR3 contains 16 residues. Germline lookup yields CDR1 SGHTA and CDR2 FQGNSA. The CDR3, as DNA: TGTGCCAGCAGCTCCCCCTTATATATAGCCAAAAACATTCAGTACTTC. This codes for CASSSPLYIAKNIQYF.

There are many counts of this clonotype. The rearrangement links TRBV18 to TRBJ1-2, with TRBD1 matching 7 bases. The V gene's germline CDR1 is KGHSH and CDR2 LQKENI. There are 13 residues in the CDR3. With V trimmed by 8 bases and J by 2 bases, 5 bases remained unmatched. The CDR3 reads CASSEGQNYGYTF. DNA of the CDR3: TGTGCCAGCAGTGAGGGACAGAACTATGGCTACACCTTC.

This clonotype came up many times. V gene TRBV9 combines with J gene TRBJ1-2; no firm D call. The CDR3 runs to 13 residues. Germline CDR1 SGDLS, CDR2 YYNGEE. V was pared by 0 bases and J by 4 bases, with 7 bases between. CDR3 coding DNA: TGTGCCAGCAGCGTAGGGCACACCTATGGCTACACCTTC. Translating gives CASSVGHTYGYTF.

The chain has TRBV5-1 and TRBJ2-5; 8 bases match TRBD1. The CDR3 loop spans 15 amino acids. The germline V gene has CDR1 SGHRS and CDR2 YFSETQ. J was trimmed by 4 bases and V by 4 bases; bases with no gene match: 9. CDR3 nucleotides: TGCGCCAGCAGCAATCAGGGGGCTGAGGTAGAGACCCAGTACTTC. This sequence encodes CASSNQGAEVETQYF.

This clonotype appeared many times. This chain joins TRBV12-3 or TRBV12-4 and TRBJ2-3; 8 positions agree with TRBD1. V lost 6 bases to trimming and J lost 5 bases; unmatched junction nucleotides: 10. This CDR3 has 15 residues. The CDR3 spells CASRDGQGGKDTQYF. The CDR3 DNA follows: TGTGCCAGCAGGGATGGACAGGGAGGTAAAGATACGCAGTATTTT.

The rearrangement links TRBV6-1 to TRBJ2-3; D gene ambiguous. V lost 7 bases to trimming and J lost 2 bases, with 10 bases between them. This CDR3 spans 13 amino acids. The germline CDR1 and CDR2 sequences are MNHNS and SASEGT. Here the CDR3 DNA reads TGTGCCAGCACTGGGCCCTCCACAGATACGCAGTATTTT. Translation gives CASTGPSTDTQYF.

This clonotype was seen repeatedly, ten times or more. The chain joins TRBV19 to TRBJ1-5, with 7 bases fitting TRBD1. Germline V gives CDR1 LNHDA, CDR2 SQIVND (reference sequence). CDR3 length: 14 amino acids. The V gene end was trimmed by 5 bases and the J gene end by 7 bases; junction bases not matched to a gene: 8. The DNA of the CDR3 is TGTGCCAGTAGTGCAAGACAGGGATGGCAGCCCCAGCATTTT. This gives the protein CASSARQGWQPQHF.

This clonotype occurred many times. Here the CDR3 reads CASSLGDANTGELFF. CDR3 nucleotides: TGTGCCAGCAGTTTGGGCGACGCGAACACCGGGGAGCTGTTTTTT. The V gene is TRBV27, the J gene TRBJ2-2; D gene uncertain. V was shortened by 3 bases and J by 0 bases, with 8 bases between the two germline ends. Germline V gives CDR1 MNHEY, CDR2 SMNVEV (reference sequence). This CDR3 spans 15 amino acids.

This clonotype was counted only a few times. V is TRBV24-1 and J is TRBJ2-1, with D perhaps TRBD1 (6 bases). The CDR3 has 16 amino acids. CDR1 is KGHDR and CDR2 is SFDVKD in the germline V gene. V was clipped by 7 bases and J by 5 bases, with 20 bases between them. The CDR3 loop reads CATSDTGTPSHNEQFF. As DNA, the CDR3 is TGTGCCACCAGCGACACCGGGACACCTTCCCACAATGAGCAGTTCTTC.

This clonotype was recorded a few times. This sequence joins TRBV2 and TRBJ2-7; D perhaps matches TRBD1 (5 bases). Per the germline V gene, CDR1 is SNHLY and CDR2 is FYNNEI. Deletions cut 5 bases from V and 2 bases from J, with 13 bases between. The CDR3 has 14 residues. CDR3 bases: TGTGCCAGCAGTCAGGGTATAGGGACCTACGAGCAGTACTTC. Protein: CASSQGIGTYEQYF.

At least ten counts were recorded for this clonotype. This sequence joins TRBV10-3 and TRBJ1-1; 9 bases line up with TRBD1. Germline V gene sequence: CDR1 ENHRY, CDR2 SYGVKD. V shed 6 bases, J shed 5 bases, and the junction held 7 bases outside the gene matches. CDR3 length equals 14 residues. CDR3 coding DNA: TGTGCCATCAGCCCGGGGGGGACAGGGACTGAAGCTTTCTTT. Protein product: CAISPGGTGTEAFF.

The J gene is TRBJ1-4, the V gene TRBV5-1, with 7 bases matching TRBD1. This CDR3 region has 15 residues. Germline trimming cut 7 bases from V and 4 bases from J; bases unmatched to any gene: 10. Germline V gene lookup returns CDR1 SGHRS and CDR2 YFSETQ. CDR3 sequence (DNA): TGCGCCAGCCTGGAGCTCAGGGGGGATAATGAAAAACTGTTTTTT. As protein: CASLELRGDNEKLFF.

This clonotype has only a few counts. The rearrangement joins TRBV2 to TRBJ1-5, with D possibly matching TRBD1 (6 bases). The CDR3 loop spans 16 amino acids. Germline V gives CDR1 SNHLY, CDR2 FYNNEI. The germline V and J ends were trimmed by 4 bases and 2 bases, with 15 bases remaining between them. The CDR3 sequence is CASSGGGRMGNQPQHF. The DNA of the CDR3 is TGTGCCAGCAGTGGAGGGGGACGTATGGGCAATCAGCCCCAGCATTTT.